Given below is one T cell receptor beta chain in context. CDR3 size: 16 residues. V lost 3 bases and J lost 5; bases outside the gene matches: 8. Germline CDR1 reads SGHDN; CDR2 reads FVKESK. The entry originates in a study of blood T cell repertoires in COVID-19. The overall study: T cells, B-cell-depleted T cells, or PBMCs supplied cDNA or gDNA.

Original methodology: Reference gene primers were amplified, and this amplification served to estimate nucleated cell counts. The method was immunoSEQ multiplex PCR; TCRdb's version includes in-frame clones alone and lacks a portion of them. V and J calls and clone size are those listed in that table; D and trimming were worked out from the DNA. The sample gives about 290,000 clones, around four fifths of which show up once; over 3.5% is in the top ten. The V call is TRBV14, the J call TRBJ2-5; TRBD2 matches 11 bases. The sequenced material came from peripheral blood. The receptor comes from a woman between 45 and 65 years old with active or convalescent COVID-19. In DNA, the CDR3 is TGTGCCAGCAGCCAGTATAGCGGGAGGGCCCGCGAGACCCAGTACTTC. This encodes CASSQYSGRARETQYF.